The 11 T cell receptor beta chains below all came from one sample that was sequenced in a study of blood T cell repertoires in COVID-19. Assay used: immunoSEQ multiplex PCR; TCRdb lists only in-frame clones, some missing. This sample yields some 180,000 clones, of which approximately 80% are seen a single time; around 15% belongs to the top ten. Material for sequencing was PBMCs or T cells enriched from blood (not recorded which). These receptors originate from a man between 60 and 75 years old who had been exposed to COVID-19.

V gene TRBV13 combines with J gene TRBJ2-5; 8 positions agree with TRBD1. CDR3 length: 17 residues. V lost 4 bases to trimming and J lost 7 bases; unmatched junction nucleotides: 17. Germline V lookup: CDR1 PRHDT, CDR2 FYEKMQ (reference sequence). DNA of the CDR3: TGTGCCAGCAGCTCTTATCGTACAGGGGGACCTCAGGGGACCCAGTACTTC. Residues: CASSSYRTGGPQGTQYF.

J is TRBJ1-2 and V is TRBV28; no reliable D call. The CDR3 loop spans 14 amino acids. Between the trimmed V and J ends, which lost 11 bases and 0 bases, there was a span of 16 bases. Per the germline V gene, CDR1 is MDHEN and CDR2 is SYDVKM. The CDR3: CAAGGGKANYGYTF. The CDR3 bases are TGTGCCGCAGGAGGAGGGAAGGCTAACTATGGCTACACCTTC.

The rearrangement uses TRBV5-1 and TRBJ2-3, with D maybe TRBD2 (6 bases). V lost 5 bases and J 6 bases, leaving 19 bases between the germline ends. The germline CDR1 and CDR2 sequences are SGHRS and YFSETQ. This CDR3 is 15 amino acids long. The CDR3 DNA is TGCGCCAGCAGTTCGGGGGAAGGGAATTCGGATACGCAGTATTTT. Amino acid sequence: CASSSGEGNSDTQYF.

The rearrangement joins TRBV5-4 to TRBJ1-1; D call uncertain. V was cut by 4 bases and J by 4 bases, with 17 bases left in between. The CDR3 runs to 15 residues. The germline V gene has CDR1 SGHNT and CDR2 YYREEE (reference sequence). The DNA for the CDR3 is TGTGCCAGCAGCGCCCGAAGGGTCGGGAGCACTGAAGCTTTCTTT. Protein: CASSARRVGSTEAFF. Looking up the rest from reference TRBV5-4 and TRBJ1-1 gives the full variable domain: ETGVTQSPTHLIKTRGQQVTLRCSSQSGHNTVSWYQQALGQGPQFIFQYYREEENGRGNFPPRFSGLQFPNYSSELNVNALELDDSALYLCASSARRVGSTEAFFGQGTRLTVV.

This clone was counted only a few times. The rearrangement joins TRBV7-2 to TRBJ2-7, with D perhaps matching TRBD2 (7 bases). Germline V lookup: CDR1 SGHTA, CDR2 FQGNSA. V was cut by 5 bases and J by 6 bases, with 14 bases left in between. The CDR3 loop spans 13 amino acids. This CDR3 reads CASSTFGGREQYF. Written as DNA, the CDR3 is TGTGCCAGCAGCACCTTCGGGGGGCGCGAGCAGTACTTC. The full variable domain, rest sourced from reference TRBV7-2 and TRBJ2-7, is GAGVSQSPSNKVTEKGKDVELRCDPISGHTALYWYRQSLGQGLEFLIYFQGNSAPDKSGLPSDRFSAERTGGSVSTLTIQRTQQEDSAVYLCASSTFGGREQYFGPGTRLTVT.

This clone has just one count. The chain couples TRBV5-1 to TRBJ1-2; 10 bases map to TRBD1. The germline CDR1 and CDR2 sequences are SGHRS and YFSETQ. This CDR3 comprises 15 residues. Trimming took 2 bases from V and 4 from J; bases not matched to a gene: 5. The CDR3 region has the DNA TGCGCCAGCAGCTTTCTGGACAGGGGGGGCTATGGCTACACCTTC. Protein: CASSFLDRGGYGYTF.

The V call is TRBV7-3, the J call TRBJ2-7; D is ambiguous. The CDR3 length is 14 residues. Germline V CDR1 and CDR2: SGHTA, FQGTGA. Trimming pared 5 bases from V and 1 base from J, leaving 12 bases between. The CDR3 sequence is CASSVMPGSYEQYF. The CDR3 nucleotides read TGTGCCAGCAGCGTAATGCCAGGATCCTACGAGCAGTACTTC.

The rearrangement links TRBV20-1 to TRBJ2-3; TRBD1 might be the D (6 bases). The CDR3 is 13 residues long. From germline, CDR1 is DFQATT and CDR2 SNEGSKA (reference sequence). Between the trimmed V and J ends, which lost 3 bases and 4 bases, there was a span of 11 bases. CDR3 amino acids: CSASATGPDTQYF. CDR3 bases: TGCAGTGCTAGTGCAACAGGGCCAGATACGCAGTATTTT.

This clone was found once. The chain has TRBV11-2 and TRBJ2-3; D perhaps matches TRBD2 (6 bases). This CDR3 region has 13 residues. Germline CDR1 reads SGHAT; CDR2 reads FQNNGV. The V end was cut by 1 base, the J end by 14 bases, with 16 bases between. The CDR3 sequence: CASSLVVGGSRYF. The CDR3 DNA sequence: TGTGCCAGCAGCTTAGTGGTGGGGGGATCCCGGTATTTT.

The chain is built from TRBV27 and TRBJ2-1, with TRBD2 identical over 7 bases. V shed 7 bases, J shed 5 bases, and the junction held 8 bases outside the gene matches. Germline CDR1 and CDR2: MNHEY and SMNVEV (reference sequence). CDR3 length equals 14 residues. The CDR3 nucleotides read TGTGCCAGCATCCGCGGGAGATATGACAATGAGCAGTTCTTC. Its translation: CASIRGRYDNEQFF.

The CDR3 DNA reads as TGCGCCAGCACCCCGGGGACGGCCAGGGGCTATGGCTACACCTTC. It specifies CASTPGTARGYGYTF. V usage is TRBV5-1 and J usage is TRBJ1-2; TRBD1 might be the D (6 bases). The germline gives CDR1 SGHRS, CDR2 YFSETQ. Trimming shortened V by 6 bases and J by 4 bases, and 19 bases separated the two germline ends. The CDR3 consists of 15 residues.